This TCR beta chain was recorded in a study of blood T cell repertoires in COVID-19. The CDR3 loop spans 13 amino acids. Germline lookup yields CDR1 SGDLS and CDR2 YYNGEE. V was shortened by 3 bases and J by 7 bases, with 13 bases between the two germline ends. TCRdb keeps only in-frame clones here, not all; method: immunoSEQ multiplex PCR. Among approximately 270,000 clones, approximately 85% were seen once, and the ten largest hold around 1%. This chain connects TRBV9 to TRBJ1-2; possibly TRBD1 for D (5 bases). This TCR derives from a human donor with COVID-19, enrolled during active disease. The donor label of this sample is uncertain. Sequencing was carried out using peripheral blood. The CDR3 DNA reads as TGTGCCAGCAGCGCCGGGGGTGGAGGTGGCTACACCTTC. It codes for CASSAGGGGGYTF.